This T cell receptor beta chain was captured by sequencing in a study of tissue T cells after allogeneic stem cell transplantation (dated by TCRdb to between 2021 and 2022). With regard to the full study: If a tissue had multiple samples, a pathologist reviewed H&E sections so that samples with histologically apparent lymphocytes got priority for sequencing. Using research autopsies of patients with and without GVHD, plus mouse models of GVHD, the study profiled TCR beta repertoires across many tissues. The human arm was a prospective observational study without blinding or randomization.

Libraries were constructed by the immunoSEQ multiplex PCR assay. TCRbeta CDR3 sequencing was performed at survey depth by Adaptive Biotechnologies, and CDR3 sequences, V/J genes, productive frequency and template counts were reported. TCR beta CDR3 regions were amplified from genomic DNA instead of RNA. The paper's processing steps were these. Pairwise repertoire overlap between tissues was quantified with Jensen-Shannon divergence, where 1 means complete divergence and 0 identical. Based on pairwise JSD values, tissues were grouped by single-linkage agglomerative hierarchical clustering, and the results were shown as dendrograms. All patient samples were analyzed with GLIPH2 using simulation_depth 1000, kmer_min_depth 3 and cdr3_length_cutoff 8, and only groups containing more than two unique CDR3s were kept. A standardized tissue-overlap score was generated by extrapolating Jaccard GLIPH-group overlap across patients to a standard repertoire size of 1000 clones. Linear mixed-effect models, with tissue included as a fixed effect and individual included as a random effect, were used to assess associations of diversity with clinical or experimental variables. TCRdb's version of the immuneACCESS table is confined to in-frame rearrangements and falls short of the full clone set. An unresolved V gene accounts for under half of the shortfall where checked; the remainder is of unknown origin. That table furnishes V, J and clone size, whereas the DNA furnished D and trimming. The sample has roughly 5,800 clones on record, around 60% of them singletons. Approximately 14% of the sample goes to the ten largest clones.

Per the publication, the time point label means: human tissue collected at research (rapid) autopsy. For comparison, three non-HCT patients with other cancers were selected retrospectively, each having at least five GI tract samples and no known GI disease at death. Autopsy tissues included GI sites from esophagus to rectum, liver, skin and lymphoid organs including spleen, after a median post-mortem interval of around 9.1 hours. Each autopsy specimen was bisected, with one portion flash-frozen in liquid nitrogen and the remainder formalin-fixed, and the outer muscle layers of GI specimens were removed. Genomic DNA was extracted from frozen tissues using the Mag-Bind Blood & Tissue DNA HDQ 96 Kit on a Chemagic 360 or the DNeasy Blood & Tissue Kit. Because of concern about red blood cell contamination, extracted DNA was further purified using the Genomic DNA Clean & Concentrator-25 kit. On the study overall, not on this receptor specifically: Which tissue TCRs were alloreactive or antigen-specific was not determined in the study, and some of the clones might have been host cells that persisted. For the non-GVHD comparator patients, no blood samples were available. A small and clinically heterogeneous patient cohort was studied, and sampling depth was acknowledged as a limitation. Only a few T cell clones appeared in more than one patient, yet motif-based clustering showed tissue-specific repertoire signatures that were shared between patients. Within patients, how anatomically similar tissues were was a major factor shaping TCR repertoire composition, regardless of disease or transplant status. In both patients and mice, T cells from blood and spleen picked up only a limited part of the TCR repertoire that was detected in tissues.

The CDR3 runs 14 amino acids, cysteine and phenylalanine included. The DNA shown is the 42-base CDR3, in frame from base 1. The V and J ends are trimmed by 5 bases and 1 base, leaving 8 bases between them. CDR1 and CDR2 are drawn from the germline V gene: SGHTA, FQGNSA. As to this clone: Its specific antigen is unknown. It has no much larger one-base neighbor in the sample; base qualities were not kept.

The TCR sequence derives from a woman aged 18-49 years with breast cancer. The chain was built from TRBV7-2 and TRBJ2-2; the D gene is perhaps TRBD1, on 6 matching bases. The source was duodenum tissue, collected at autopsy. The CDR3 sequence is CASSQDRNTGELFF. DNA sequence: TGTGCCAGCAGCCAGGACAGGAACACCGGGGAGCTGTTTTTT.